Listed here are 25 T cell receptor beta chains from one sample, sequenced in a study of graft-versus-host responses after intestinal transplantation. No antigens are known for them. TCRdb's copy holds only in-frame clones and misses some; the assay was immunoSEQ multiplex PCR. The sample contains under 150,000 clones, roughly 91% of which appear only once. This specimen consisted of unstimulated CD4+ T cells sorted from spleen or lymph node cells, obtained before intestinal transplant. These receptor sequences come from a human donor who received an intestinal transplant.

The genes are TRBV12-1 and TRBJ1-1. TRBV12-1 constitutes a pseudogene. The CDR3 runs 15 residues. CDR3 in DNA: TGTGCCAGCAGCTTTGGAAGGGGGGGCAACACTGAAGCTTTCTTT. It codes for CASSFGRGGNTEAFF.

The V call is TRBV5-6, the J call TRBJ1-5; possible D gene TRBD1, 5 bases. V was cut by 0 bases and J by 6 bases, with 13 bases left in between. The CDR3 contains 15 residues. CDR1 is SGHDT, CDR2 YYEEEE, per germline. The CDR3 is CASSLVEKGIQPQHF. DNA of the CDR3: TGTGCCAGCAGCTTGGTCGAAAAGGGGATTCAGCCCCAGCATTTT.

This clone was seen just once. The chain combines TRBV19 with TRBJ1-1, with a tentative D call TRBD1 (6 bases). V was pared by 1 base and J by 5 bases, with 20 bases between. This CDR3 has 17 residues. Looked up from germline, CDR1 is LNHDA and CDR2 is SQIVND (reference sequence). The CDR3 nucleotides are TGTGCCAGTAGTATAGGCGGGGGCGCGCAAATCGGGACTGAAGCTTTCTTT. This encodes CASSIGGGAQIGTEAFF.

V is TRBV6-5 and J is TRBJ2-3; no definite D call. The ends were cut back, 5 bases at V and 2 bases at J, with 2 bases in the middle. Germline V gene lookup returns CDR1 MNHEY and CDR2 SVGAGI. The CDR3 spans 11 residues. The CDR3 spells CASSHTDTQYF. As DNA, the CDR3 is TGTGCCAGCAGTCACACAGATACGCAGTATTTT.

The V gene is TRBV6-5, the J gene TRBJ1-3; the D gene is possibly TRBD1 (5 bases). The CDR3 spans 12 residues. Germline CDR1 reads MNHEY; CDR2 reads SVGAGI. V was shortened by 8 bases and J by 4 bases, with 9 bases between the two germline ends. The CDR3 DNA follows: TGTGCCAGCTCTCAGGGAGGAAACACCATATATTTT. Its translation: CASSQGGNTIYF.

The chain couples TRBV7-6 to TRBJ2-4; the D gene is possibly TRBD1 (6 bases). This CDR3 comprises 17 residues. Per the germline V gene, CDR1 is SGHVS and CDR2 is FNYEAQ. V shed 2 bases and J shed 1 base, with 15 bases lying between them. CDR3 amino acids: CASSLNVYQGAKNIQYF. The CDR3 nucleotides are TGTGCCAGCAGCTTAAACGTGTACCAGGGGGCCAAAAACATTCAGTACTTC. The full variable domain, in which reference TRBV7-6 and TRBJ2-4 provide the parts outside the CDR3, is GAGVSQSPRYKVTKRGQDVALRCDPISGHVSLYWYRQALGQGPEFLTYFNYEAQQDKSGLPNDRFSAERPEGSISTLTIQRTEQRDSAMYRCASSLNVYQGAKNIQYFGAGTRLSVL.

The chain is built from TRBV25-1 and TRBJ1-5, with 8 bases that match TRBD1. CDR3 size: 15 residues. The junction had 5 bases not matched to a gene; V was cut back by 5 bases and J by 2 bases. Germline V lookup: CDR1 MGHDK, CDR2 SYGVNS. The CDR3 bases are TGTGCCAGCAGTCCCAGGGGGCGAGGCAATCAGCCCCAGCATTTT. Amino acid sequence: CASSPRGRGNQPQHF.

The chain links TRBV27 to TRBJ2-3; D remains unclear. Germline assignment: CDR1 MNHEY and CDR2 SMNVEV (reference sequence). Trimming stripped 5 bases from V and 2 bases from J, with 5 bases between. This CDR3 spans 12 amino acids. This CDR3 reads CASSLTTDTQYF. The CDR3 DNA is TGTGCCAGCAGTCTAACCACAGATACGCAGTATTTT.

This clone occurred once. The chain carries TRBV5-1 and TRBJ1-1; 7 positions agree with TRBD1. Unmatched junction bases numbered 8, after V lost 4 bases and J lost 5 bases. The CDR3 is 14 residues long. The germline gives CDR1 SGHRS, CDR2 YFSETQ. CDR3: CASSVQGRGTEAFF. Written as DNA, the CDR3 is TGCGCCAGCAGCGTACAGGGGCGGGGAACTGAAGCTTTCTTT.

The rearrangement links TRBV7-3 to TRBJ2-2, with D possibly matching TRBD1 (5 bases). This CDR3 is built from 15 residues. Germline V gene lookup returns CDR1 SGHTA and CDR2 FQGTGA. V was pared by 0 bases and J by 1 base, with 6 bases between. CDR3 in DNA: TGTGCCAGCAGCTTAACAGGGGAGAACACCGGGGAGCTGTTTTTT. This translates into CASSLTGENTGELFF.

V and J are TRBV4-1 and TRBJ2-5; 8 bases line up with TRBD2. Germline CDR1 is MGHRA and CDR2 is YSYEKL. The CDR3 consists of 15 residues. J was trimmed by 5 bases and V by 5 bases; bases with no gene match: 10. CDR3 loop: CASSEAGVPTETQYF. The CDR3 DNA reads TGCGCCAGCAGCGAAGCGGGAGTACCGACGGAGACCCAGTACTTC.

The chain uses TRBV11-2 and TRBJ1-4, with D unresolved. CDR1 is SGHAT, CDR2 FQNNGV, per germline. The CDR3 contains 14 residues. V lost 3 bases, J lost 7 bases, and 12 bases lay in between. The chain's CDR3 is CASSFNEAGEKLFF. The CDR3 region has the DNA TGTGCCAGCAGCTTCAACGAGGCCGGTGAAAAACTGTTTTTT.

The chain is built from TRBV6-5 and TRBJ1-1; 8 bases align to TRBD1. V was clipped by 6 bases and J by 5 bases; unmatched bases: 8. Germline V CDR1 and CDR2: MNHEY, SVGAGI. This CDR3 spans 14 amino acids. CDR3 coding DNA: TGTGCCAGCAGACCCGGACAGGGCCGGACTGAAGCTTTCTTT. It translates to CASRPGQGRTEAFF.

The chain uses TRBV28 and TRBJ2-1; 9 nucleotides match TRBD1. This CDR3 has 15 amino acids. Germline-derived CDR1 and CDR2 are MDHEN and SYDVKM. After removal of 6 bases from V and 5 bases from J, the junction contained 8 bases not matched to a gene. DNA for the CDR3: TGTGCCAGCAGCCTTACCGGGACAGGGAACAATGAGCAGTTCTTC. Translated, it gives CASSLTGTGNNEQFF.

The chain couples TRBV10-3 to TRBJ2-1; 7 bases agree with TRBD2. The germline V gene has CDR1 ENHRY and CDR2 SYGVKD. This CDR3 contains 14 residues. The V gene end was trimmed by 6 bases and the J gene end by 4 bases; junction bases not matched to a gene: 6. The CDR3 region has the DNA TGTGCCATCAGCTGGGGGGGATCGTACAATGAGCAGTTCTTC. Translation: CAISWGGSYNEQFF.

The J gene is TRBJ2-5, the V gene TRBV19; 9 bases align to TRBD1. There are 16 residues in the CDR3. Germline V CDR1 and CDR2: LNHDA, SQIVND (reference sequence). Germline trimming cut 5 bases from V and 1 base from J; bases unmatched to any gene: 8. For the CDR3, the DNA is TGTGCCAGTAGTGTACAACAGGGGGCTCTCCAAGAGACCCAGTACTTC. This codes for CASSVQQGALQETQYF.

This chain links TRBV11-1 with TRBJ2-7; a possible D gene is TRBD1 (6 bases). Trimming took off 5 bases at V and 1 base at J, with 9 bases between the two ends. The CDR3 is made up of 13 amino acids. Germline loops: CDR1 SGHAT, CDR2 FQDESV (reference sequence). Written as DNA, the CDR3 is TGTGCCAGCAGCCGACAGGCTTCCTACGAGCAGTACTTC. Its translation is CASSRQASYEQYF.

The table lists this clone with a count of one. The rearrangement joins TRBV7-6 to TRBJ2-2; TRBD1 matches at 9 bases. J gave up 7 bases and V 4 bases, and 10 bases lay outside the gene matches. This CDR3 comprises 16 residues. The germline V gene has CDR1 SGHVS and CDR2 FNYEAQ. CDR3 protein: CASSSLGTGLNGELFF. In nucleotides, the CDR3 is TGTGCCAGCAGCTCTCTCGGGACAGGGCTGAACGGGGAGCTGTTTTTT.

This chain links TRBV28 with TRBJ2-7; D is unresolved. The CDR3 is 12 amino acids. Germline V gives CDR1 MDHEN, CDR2 SYDVKM. The V end lost 3 bases, the J end lost 7 bases, and 10 bases lay between the germline ends. In nucleotides, the CDR3 is TGTGCCAGCAGTTTTGGCCGGCCGGAGCAGTACTTC. Translating it yields CASSFGRPEQYF.

CDR3: CASSLNWGHGNEQFF. CDR3 DNA sequence: TGTGCCAGCAGCTTAAACTGGGGGCATGGCAATGAGCAGTTCTTC. V is TRBV7-3 and J is TRBJ2-1; tentatively, D is TRBD1 (6 bases). Germline values: CDR1 SGHTA, CDR2 FQGTGA. CDR3 length: 15 amino acids. V shed 1 base and J shed 6 bases, with 13 bases lying between them.

J is TRBJ1-2 and V is TRBV6-5, with 8 positions matching TRBD1. Trimming cost V 6 bases and J 3 bases; bases outside gene matches: 12. Per the germline V gene, CDR1 is MNHEY and CDR2 is SVGAGI. The CDR3 totals 16 residues. CDR3 protein: CASRYNTGGRDYGYTF. In DNA, the CDR3 is TGTGCCAGCAGGTACAACACAGGGGGGCGTGACTATGGCTACACCTTC.

The J gene is TRBJ2-5, the V gene TRBV6-1; 7 bases agree with TRBD1. Per the germline V gene, CDR1 is MNHNS and CDR2 is SASEGT. The V gene end was trimmed by 6 bases and the J gene end by 5 bases; junction bases not matched to a gene: 9. The CDR3 is made up of 14 amino acids. This CDR3 is CASSLQGRLETQYF. The CDR3 DNA reads as TGTGCCAGCAGCTTACAGGGGCGCTTGGAGACCCAGTACTTC.

The J gene is TRBJ1-2, the V gene TRBV2, with 8 bases that match TRBD1. Trimming cost V 7 bases and J 7 bases; bases outside gene matches: 11. The CDR3 spans 14 residues. The germline CDR1 and CDR2 sequences are SNHLY and FYNNEI. This CDR3 is CASTVREQGGGYTF. In DNA, the CDR3 is TGTGCCAGCACCGTAAGGGAACAGGGGGGTGGCTACACCTTC. The full variable domain, rest sourced from reference TRBV2 and TRBJ1-2, is EPEVTQTPSHQVTQMGQEVILRCVPISNHLYFYWYRQILGQKVEFLVSFYNNEISEKSEIFDDQFSVERPDGSNFTLKIRSTKLEDSAMYFCASTVREQGGGYTFGSGTRLTVV.

The V and J genes are TRBV18 and TRBJ1-1; D is ambiguous. In germline, CDR1 is KGHSH, CDR2 LQKENI. The V gene lost 2 bases and the J gene lost 11 bases, with 12 bases spanning the gap. The CDR3 has 12 residues. CDR3 sequence reads: CASSPSGLEAFF. The CDR3 DNA sequence: TGTGCCAGCTCACCAAGCGGGCTGGAGGCTTTCTTT.

The chain joins TRBV2 to TRBJ2-1; D not certain. The CDR3 has 12 amino acids. Germline V gene sequence: CDR1 SNHLY, CDR2 FYNNEI. V dropped 6 bases and J dropped 8 bases, with 11 bases sitting between them. In DNA form, the CDR3 reads TGTGCCAGCAGAAGCGCACTCCATGAGCAGTTCTTC. Translating it yields CASRSALHEQFF.